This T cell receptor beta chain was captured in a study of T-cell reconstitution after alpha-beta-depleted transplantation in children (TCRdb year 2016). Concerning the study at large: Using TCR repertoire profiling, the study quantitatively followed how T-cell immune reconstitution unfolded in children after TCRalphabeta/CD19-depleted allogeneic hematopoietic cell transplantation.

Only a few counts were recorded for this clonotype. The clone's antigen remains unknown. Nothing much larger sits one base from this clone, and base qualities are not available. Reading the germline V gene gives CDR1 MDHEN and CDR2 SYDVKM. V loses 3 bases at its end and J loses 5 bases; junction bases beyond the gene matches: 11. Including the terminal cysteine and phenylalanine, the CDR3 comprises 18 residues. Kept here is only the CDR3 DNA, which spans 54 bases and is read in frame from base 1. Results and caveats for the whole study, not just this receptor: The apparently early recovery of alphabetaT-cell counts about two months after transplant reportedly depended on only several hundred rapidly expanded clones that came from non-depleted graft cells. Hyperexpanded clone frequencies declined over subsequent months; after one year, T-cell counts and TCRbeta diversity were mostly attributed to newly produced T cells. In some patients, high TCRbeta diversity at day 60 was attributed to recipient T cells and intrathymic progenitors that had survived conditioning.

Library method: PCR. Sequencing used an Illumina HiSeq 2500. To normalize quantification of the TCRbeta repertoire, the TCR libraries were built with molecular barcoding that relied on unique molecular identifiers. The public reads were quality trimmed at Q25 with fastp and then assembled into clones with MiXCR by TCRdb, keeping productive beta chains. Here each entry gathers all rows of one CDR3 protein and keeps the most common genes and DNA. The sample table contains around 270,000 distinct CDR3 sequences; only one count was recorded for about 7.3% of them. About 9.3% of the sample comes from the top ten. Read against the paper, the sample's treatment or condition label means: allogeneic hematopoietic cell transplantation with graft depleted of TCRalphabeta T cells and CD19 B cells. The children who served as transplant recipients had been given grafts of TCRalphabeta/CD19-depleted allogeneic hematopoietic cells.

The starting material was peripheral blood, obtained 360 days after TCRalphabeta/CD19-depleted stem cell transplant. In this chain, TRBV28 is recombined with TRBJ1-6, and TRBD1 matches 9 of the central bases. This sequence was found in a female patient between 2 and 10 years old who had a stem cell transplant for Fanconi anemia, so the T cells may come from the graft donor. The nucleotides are TGTGCCAGCAGTTTCCTGGCCGGACAGGGGTCGAATAATTCACCCCTCCACTTT. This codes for CASSFLAGQGSNNSPLHF. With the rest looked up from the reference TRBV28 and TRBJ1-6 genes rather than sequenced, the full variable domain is DVKVTQSSRYLVKRTGEKVFLECVQDMDHENMFWYRQDPGLGLRLIYFSYDVKMKEKGDIPEGYSVSREKKERFSLILESASTNQTSMYLCASSFLAGQGSNNSPLHFGNGTRLTVT.